The 20 T cell receptor beta chains below come from one sample, sequenced in a study of T cell responses to AZD1222 COVID-19 vaccine. Repertoires were generated with immunoSEQ multiplex PCR, while TCRdb's copy carries only in-frame clones and drops some. The data show about 83,000 clones, more than 75% seen once. The sequences come from peripheral blood, collected on day 0 of MenACWY control vaccination. These receptors came from an adult in good health.

The rearrangement joins TRBV28 to TRBJ2-2, with a weak D call TRBD2 (6 bases). CDR3 length: 17 amino acids. The germline V gene encodes CDR1 MDHEN and CDR2 SYDVKM. The V and J ends lost 6 bases and 0 bases respectively, with 17 bases between them. As DNA, the CDR3 is TGTGCCAGCAGCAATCTAGCCGGGGGAGCGAACACCGGGGAGCTGTTTTTT. Translated: CASSNLAGGANTGELFF.

V usage is TRBV18 and J usage is TRBJ2-7; 9 bases line up with TRBD2. V lost 3 bases and J lost 1; bases outside the gene matches: 4. The germline V gene encodes CDR1 KGHSH and CDR2 LQKENI. CDR3 length: 15 amino acids. CDR3 DNA: TGTGCCAGCTCACCGCAGCGGGAGGTATCCTACGAGCAGTACTTC. The encoded protein is CASSPQREVSYEQYF.

V usage is TRBV6-5 and J usage is TRBJ1-6; D not resolved. Per the germline V gene, CDR1 is MNHEY and CDR2 is SVGAGI. The CDR3 is 13 residues long. V gave up 7 bases and J gave up 7 bases, with 11 bases separating them. CDR3: CASIWKSNSPLHF. CDR3 coding DNA: TGTGCCAGCATATGGAAATCGAATTCACCCCTCCACTTT.

The chain uses TRBV19 and TRBJ2-3, with 11 nucleotides matching TRBD2. The CDR3 consists of 14 residues. CDR1 is LNHDA and CDR2 is SQIVND in the germline V gene (reference sequence). J lost 5 bases, V lost 5 bases, and 3 bases had no gene match. CDR3 sequence reads: CASSLGLAGDTQYF. CDR3 nucleotide sequence: TGTGCCAGTAGTCTCGGACTAGCGGGAGATACGCAGTATTTT.

The V call is TRBV5-4, the J call TRBJ1-1, with D unclear. The CDR3 sequence is 14 residues long. Trimming cost V 0 bases and J 5 bases, with 11 bases left between them. The V gene's germline CDR1 is SGHNT and CDR2 YYREEE (reference sequence). The CDR3 is CASSLVYGITEAFF. CDR3 in DNA: TGTGCCAGCAGCTTGGTGTACGGAATAACTGAAGCTTTCTTT.

The genes are TRBV6-5 and TRBJ1-1, with unresolved D. Germline V gene lookup returns CDR1 MNHEY and CDR2 SVGAGI. The CDR3 has 14 amino acids. Trimming shortened V by 7 bases and J by 0 bases, and 12 bases separated the two germline ends. This CDR3 is CASKFWQLNTEAFF. In DNA, the CDR3 is TGTGCCAGCAAATTTTGGCAGTTGAACACTGAAGCTTTCTTT.

The rearrangement links TRBV7-2 to TRBJ2-7, with D unclear. Looked up from germline, CDR1 is SGHTA and CDR2 is FQGNSA. V was trimmed by 1 base and J by 9 bases, leaving 13 bases between them. The CDR3 is 13 residues long. CDR3 nucleotide sequence: TGTGCCAGCAGCTTAGAGTGGGCTGGTGCGCAGTACTTC. Residues: CASSLEWAGAQYF.

The chain uses TRBV29-1 and TRBJ1-1, with D possibly matching TRBD1 (5 bases). This CDR3 region has 14 residues. The germline gives CDR1 SQVTM, CDR2 ANQGSEA. Deletions cut 2 bases from V and 3 bases from J, with 13 bases between. The CDR3 DNA follows: TGCAGCGTTGAATTCGGGGGAGGGGACACTGAAGCTTTCTTT. Amino acids: CSVEFGGGDTEAFF. The full variable domain, its missing parts supplied by reference TRBV29-1 and TRBJ1-1, is SAVISQKPSRDICQRGTSLTIQCQVDSQVTMMFWYRQQPGQSLTLIATANQGSEATYESGFVIDKFPISRPNLTFSTLTVSNMSPEDSSIYLCSVEFGGGDTEAFFGQGTRLTVV.

V usage is TRBV12-3 or TRBV12-4 and J usage is TRBJ2-2; maybe TRBD1 (5 bases). V was clipped by 3 bases and J by 7 bases, with 9 bases between them. This CDR3 region has 13 residues. The CDR3 region has the DNA TGTGCCAGCAGTTTGTGGGGCGACGGGGAGCTGTTTTTT. It codes for CASSLWGDGELFF.

This clone has only a few counts. The rearrangement uses TRBV7-2 and TRBJ2-7; tentative D call: TRBD1 (6 bases). This CDR3 region has 14 residues. Germline assignment: CDR1 SGHTA and CDR2 FQGNSA. Trimming took 3 bases from V and 2 from J, leaving 11 bases between them. The CDR3 DNA follows: TGTGCCAGCAGCTTTAGGACAGAGACCTACGAGCAGTACTTC. This codes for CASSFRTETYEQYF.

The rearrangement links TRBV10-3 to TRBJ2-6, with TRBD1 matching 9 bases. V dropped 5 bases and J dropped 4; count of bases not matched to a gene: 9. In germline, CDR1 is ENHRY, CDR2 SYGVKD. This CDR3 has 17 amino acids. CDR3 in DNA: TGTGCCATCAGTCCCGGGACAGGGTCATCCGGGGCCAACGTCCTGACTTTC. Protein sequence: CAISPGTGSSGANVLTF.

The chain couples TRBV5-6 to TRBJ1-2; D is ambiguous. Germline CDR1 reads SGHDT; CDR2 reads YYEEEE. Trimming removed 2 bases from V and 7 bases from J, with 18 bases in between. The CDR3 is 15 residues long. CDR3 DNA: TGTGCCAGCAGCTTACCCCTCTATATAGACATTGGCTACACCTTC. The encoded protein is CASSLPLYIDIGYTF.

The rearrangement links TRBV28 to TRBJ2-1; 11 nucleotides agree with TRBD2. Germline assignment: CDR1 MDHEN and CDR2 SYDVKM. The CDR3 contains 18 residues. Trimming removed 4 bases from V and 4 bases from J; junction bases left unmatched: 12. This CDR3 reads CASSSPGLAENPYNEQFF. CDR3 nucleotide sequence: TGTGCCAGCAGTTCCCCGGGACTAGCGGAGAACCCTTACAATGAGCAGTTCTTC.

This sequence joins TRBV5-6 and TRBJ1-1, with 7 bases lining up with TRBD1. The V segment lost 6 bases and the J segment 7 bases; nucleotides outside the gene matches: 6. The CDR3 runs 12 residues. Germline V gives CDR1 SGHDT, CDR2 YYEEEE. The DNA of the CDR3 is TGTGCCAGCACCCAGGGACAGTTTGAAGCTTTCTTT. Its protein product is CASTQGQFEAFF.

The chain is built from TRBV5-1 and TRBJ2-1; a weak D match, TRBD2 (5 bases). This CDR3 has 14 amino acids. CDR1 SGHRS and CDR2 YFSETQ come from the germline V gene. Trimming stripped 2 bases from V and 6 bases from J, with 12 bases between. CDR3 DNA sequence: TGCGCCAGCAGCTTAGGGAGTAGCCCCAATGAGCAGTTCTTC. This translates into CASSLGSSPNEQFF.

This chain links TRBV4-3 with TRBJ2-1; the D is unclear. V shed 2 bases and J shed 7 bases, with 15 bases lying between them. The CDR3 extends over 15 amino acids. Germline CDR1 and CDR2: LGHNA and YSLEER. CDR3 sequence: CASSQSIGYLNEQFF. The CDR3, as DNA: TGCGCCAGCAGCCAAAGTATCGGCTACCTTAATGAGCAGTTCTTC.

The genes are TRBV30 and TRBJ1-2, with TRBD1 as a possible D gene (5 bases). The germline V gene encodes CDR1 GTSNPN and CDR2 SVGIG (reference sequence). The CDR3 has 13 residues. Trimming took off 3 bases at V and 8 bases at J, with 16 bases between the two ends. Written as DNA, the CDR3 is TGTGCCTGGAGACCGGGAGCGGACATCGGCTACACCTTC. Translated: CAWRPGADIGYTF.

This clone has only a few counts. The chain is built from TRBV5-1 and TRBJ1-3; 9 bases align to TRBD1. The J segment lost 0 bases and the V segment lost 0 bases, leaving 16 bases of the junction unmatched. The CDR3 is made up of 21 amino acids. The V gene's germline CDR1 is SGHRS and CDR2 YFSETQ. The CDR3 protein is CASSLASFRDRDFTSGNTIYF. The CDR3 DNA reads TGCGCCAGCAGCTTGGCCTCCTTCCGGGACAGGGACTTTACCTCTGGAAACACCATATATTTT.

J is TRBJ2-3 and V is TRBV7-2; D ambiguous. Per the germline V gene, CDR1 is SGHTA and CDR2 is FQGNSA. Between the trimmed V and J ends, which lost 5 bases and 4 bases, there was a span of 10 bases. This CDR3 region has 13 residues. The CDR3 protein is CASSGWSSDTQYF. CDR3 in DNA: TGTGCCAGCAGCGGGTGGAGTTCAGATACGCAGTATTTT.

DNA of the CDR3: TGTGCCAGCAGTATGGGCGGCTCAGCGACCCAGTACTTC. This translates into CASSMGGSATQYF. The chain uses TRBV6-5 and TRBJ2-5; D gene uncertain. Deletions cut 5 bases from V and 7 bases from J, with 14 bases between. CDR3 length: 13 residues. CDR1 is MNHEY, CDR2 SVGAGI, per germline.